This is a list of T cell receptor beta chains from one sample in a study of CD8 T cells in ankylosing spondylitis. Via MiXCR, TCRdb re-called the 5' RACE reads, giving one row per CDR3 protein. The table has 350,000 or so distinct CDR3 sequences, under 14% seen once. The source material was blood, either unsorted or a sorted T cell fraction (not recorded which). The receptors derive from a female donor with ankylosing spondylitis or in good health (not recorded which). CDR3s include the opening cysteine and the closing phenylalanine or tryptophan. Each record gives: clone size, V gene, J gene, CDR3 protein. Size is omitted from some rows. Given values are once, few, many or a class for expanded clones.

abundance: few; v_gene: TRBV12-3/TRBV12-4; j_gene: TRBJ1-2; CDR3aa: CASSPSGRPYGYTF
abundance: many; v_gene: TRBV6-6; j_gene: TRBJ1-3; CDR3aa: CASREGPGNTIYF
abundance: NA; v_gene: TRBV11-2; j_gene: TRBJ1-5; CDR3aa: CASSQPYQPQHF
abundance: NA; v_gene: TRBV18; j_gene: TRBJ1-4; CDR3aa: CASSRDFTGANEKLFF
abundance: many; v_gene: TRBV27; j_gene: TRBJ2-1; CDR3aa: CASSLNGRAVYEQFF
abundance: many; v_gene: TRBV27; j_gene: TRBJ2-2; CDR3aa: CASSLYPGAIANTGELFF
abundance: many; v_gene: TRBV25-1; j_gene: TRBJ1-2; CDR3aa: CASSESTAYGYTF
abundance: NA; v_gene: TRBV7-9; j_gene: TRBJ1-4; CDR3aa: CASSLGTTNEKLFF
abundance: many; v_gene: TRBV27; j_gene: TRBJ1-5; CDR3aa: CASSWSPNQPQHF
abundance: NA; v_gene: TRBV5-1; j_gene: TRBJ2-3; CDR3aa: CASSSGGAGDTQYF
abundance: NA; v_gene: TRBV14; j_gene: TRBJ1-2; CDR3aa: CASSQEGTALYGYTF
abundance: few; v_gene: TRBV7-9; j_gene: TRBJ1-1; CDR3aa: CASSPRVGPVVSTEAFF
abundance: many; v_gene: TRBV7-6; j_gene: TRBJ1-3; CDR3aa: CASSLQVLSGNTIYF
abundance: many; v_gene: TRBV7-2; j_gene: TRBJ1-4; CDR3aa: CASSADRGSEKLFF
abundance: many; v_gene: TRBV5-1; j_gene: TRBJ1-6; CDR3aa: CASSLGQGHDSPLHF
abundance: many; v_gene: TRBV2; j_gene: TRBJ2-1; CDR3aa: CASSEPQFGLF
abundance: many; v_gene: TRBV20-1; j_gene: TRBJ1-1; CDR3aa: CSAPGTDPNTEAFF
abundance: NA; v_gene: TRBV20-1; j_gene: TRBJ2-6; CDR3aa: CCARRPGQGSPGANVLTF
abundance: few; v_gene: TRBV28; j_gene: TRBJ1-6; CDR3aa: CASRNTGGLGNSPLHF
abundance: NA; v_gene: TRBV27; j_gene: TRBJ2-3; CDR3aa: CASSLYRDTDTQYF
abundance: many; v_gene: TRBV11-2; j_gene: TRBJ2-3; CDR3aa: CASSPSSTDTQYF
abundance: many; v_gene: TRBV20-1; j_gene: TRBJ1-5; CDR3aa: CSATTWAQPQHF
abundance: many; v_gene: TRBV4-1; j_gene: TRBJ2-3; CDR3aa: CASSQDVIGTDTQYF
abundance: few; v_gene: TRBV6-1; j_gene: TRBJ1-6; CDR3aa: CASSERGYGSPLHF
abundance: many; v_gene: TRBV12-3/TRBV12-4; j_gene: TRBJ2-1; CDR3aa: CASSFLTSVSNEQFF
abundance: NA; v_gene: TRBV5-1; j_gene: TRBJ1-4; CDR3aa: CASREDARKLFF
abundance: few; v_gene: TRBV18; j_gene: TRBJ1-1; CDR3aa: CASSPRAWGLNTEAFF
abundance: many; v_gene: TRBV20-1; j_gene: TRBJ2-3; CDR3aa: CSAPGLAGSDTQYF
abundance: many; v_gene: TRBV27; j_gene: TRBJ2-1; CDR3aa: CASSPSDNEQFF
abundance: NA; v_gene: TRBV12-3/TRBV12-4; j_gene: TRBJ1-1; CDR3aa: CASSSGGTLNTEAFF
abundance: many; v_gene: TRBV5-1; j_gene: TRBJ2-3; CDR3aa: CASSVQGAGVDTQYF
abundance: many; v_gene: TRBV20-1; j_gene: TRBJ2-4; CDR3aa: CSAPDGVGNIQYF
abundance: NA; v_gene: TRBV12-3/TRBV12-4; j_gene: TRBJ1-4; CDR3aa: CASSPGGPVYEKLFF
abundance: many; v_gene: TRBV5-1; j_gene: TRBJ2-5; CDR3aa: CASSLGSWRETQYF
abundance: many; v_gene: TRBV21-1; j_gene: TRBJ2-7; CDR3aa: CASSKVGVGTGAFSYEQYF
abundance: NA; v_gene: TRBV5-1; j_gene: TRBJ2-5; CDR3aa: CASSSYPGQGGGETQYF
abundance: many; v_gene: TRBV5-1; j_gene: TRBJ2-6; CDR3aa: CASSHGTGSSGANVLTF
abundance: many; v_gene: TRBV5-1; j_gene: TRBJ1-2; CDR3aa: CASSSGTQGADGYTF
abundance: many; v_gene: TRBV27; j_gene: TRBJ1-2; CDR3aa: CASSFRESYGYTF
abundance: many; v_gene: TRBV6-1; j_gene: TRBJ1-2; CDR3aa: CASSERNYGYTF
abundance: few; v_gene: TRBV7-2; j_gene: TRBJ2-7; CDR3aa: CASSLSGGPEQYF
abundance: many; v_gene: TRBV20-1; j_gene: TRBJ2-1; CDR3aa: CSPVSSLSPNEQFF
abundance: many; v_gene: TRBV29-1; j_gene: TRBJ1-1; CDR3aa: CSGHLNTEAFF
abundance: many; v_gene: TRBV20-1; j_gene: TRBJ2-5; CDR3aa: CSASSPRAGIQETQYF
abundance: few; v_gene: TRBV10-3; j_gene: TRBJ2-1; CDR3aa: CAISDVRGGYNEQFF
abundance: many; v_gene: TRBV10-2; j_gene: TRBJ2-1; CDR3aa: CASRGLAGDNEQFF
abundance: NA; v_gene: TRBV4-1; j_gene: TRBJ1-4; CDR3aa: CASSQLGALDRAQRKLFF
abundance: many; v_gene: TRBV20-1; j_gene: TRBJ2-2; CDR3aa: CSARAGPTGELFF
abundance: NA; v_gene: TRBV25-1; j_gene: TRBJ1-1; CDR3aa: CASSPRTSRGTEAFF
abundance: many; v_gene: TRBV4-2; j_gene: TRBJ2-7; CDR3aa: CASIPGTSGSLYSYEQYF
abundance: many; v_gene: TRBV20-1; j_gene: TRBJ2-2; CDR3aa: CSARVQGRSGTGELFF
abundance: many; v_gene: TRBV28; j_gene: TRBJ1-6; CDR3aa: CASSGVVSYESPLHF
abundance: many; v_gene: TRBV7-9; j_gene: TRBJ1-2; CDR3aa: CASSPPGQLGGYTF